This T cell receptor (beta chain) was found in a study of shared clonotypes between healthy human individuals. Adults of Caucasian background living in Nashville, Tennessee made up all donors. Comments on this clone: The target antigen is unknown.

The method was immunoSEQ multiplex PCR; TCRdb's version includes in-frame clones alone and lacks a portion of them. The sample shows some 2.1 million clones, 85% to 95% of them seen only once. CDR3 length: 16 residues. Germline CDR1 and CDR2: SGHVS and FQNEAQ. The V and J ends lost 4 bases and 0 bases respectively, with 15 bases between them. Study results and limitations: Sampling involved blood alone; tissue repertoires likely differ. The four-donor shared clonotypes exceeded non-shared clonotypes in generation probability, with non-shared ones scoring lower.

The chain uses TRBV7-8 and TRBJ1-2; D is unclear. The clonotype comes from a man aged 18 to 29 in good health. The specimen sequenced was naive CD4+ T cells sorted from blood. Subset noted: CD45RA+ positively selected. The chain's CDR3 is CASSSTAVVANYGYTF. The DNA of the CDR3 is TGTGCCAGCAGCTCAACAGCCGTCGTAGCTAACTATGGCTACACCTTC.